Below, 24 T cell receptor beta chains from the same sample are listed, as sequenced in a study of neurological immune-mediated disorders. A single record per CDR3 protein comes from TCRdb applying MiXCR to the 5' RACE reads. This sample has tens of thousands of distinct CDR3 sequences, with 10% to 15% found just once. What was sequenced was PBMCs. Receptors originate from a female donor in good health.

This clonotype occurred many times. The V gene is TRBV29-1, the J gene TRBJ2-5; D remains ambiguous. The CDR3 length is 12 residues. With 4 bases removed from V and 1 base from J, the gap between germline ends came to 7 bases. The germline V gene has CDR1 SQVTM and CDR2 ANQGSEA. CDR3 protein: CSVVLIQETQYF. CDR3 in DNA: TGCAGCGTTGTCCTCATCCAAGAGACCCAGTACTTC.

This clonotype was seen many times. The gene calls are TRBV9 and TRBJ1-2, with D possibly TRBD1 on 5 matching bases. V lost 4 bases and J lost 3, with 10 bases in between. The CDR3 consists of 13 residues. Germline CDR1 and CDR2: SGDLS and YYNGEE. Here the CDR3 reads CASSQGTDYGYTF. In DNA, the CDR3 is TGTGCCAGCAGCCAGGGTACGGACTATGGCTACACCTTC.

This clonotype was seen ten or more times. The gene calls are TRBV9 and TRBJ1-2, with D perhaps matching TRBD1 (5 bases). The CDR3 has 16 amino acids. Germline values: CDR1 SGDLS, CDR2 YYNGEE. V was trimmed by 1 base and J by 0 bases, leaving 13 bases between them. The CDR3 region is CASSVTPGQANYGYTF. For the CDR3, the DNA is TGTGCCAGCAGCGTAACTCCAGGGCAGGCTAACTATGGCTACACCTTC.

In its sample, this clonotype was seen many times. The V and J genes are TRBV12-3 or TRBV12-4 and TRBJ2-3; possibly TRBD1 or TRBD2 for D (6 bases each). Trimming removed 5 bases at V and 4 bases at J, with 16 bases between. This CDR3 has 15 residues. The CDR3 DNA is TGTGCCAGCAGTGCGCCGGAGGGGGAGGCAGATACGCAGTATTTT. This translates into CASSAPEGEADTQYF.

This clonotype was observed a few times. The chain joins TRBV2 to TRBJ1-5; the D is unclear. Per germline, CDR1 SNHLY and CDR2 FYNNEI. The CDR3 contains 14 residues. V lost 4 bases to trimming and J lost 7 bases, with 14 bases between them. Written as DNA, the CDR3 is TGTGCCAGCAGTGGACTTTTTCCCGGGCAGCCCCAGCATTTT. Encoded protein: CASSGLFPGQPQHF.

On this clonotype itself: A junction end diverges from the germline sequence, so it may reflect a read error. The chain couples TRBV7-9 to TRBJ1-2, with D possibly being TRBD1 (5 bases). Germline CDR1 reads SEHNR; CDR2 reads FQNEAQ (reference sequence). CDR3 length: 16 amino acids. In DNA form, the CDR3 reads TGTGCTAGCAGCCCCGGCTACAGGTGGTTGGACTATGGCTACACCTTC. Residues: CASSPGYRWLDYGYTF.

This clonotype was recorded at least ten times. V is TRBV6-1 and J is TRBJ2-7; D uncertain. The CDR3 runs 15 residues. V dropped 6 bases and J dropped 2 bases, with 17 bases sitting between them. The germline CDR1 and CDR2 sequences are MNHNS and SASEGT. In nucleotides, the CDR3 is TGTGCCAGCAGCGCGACTTTAGACGGAACCTACGAGCAGTACTTC. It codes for CASSATLDGTYEQYF.

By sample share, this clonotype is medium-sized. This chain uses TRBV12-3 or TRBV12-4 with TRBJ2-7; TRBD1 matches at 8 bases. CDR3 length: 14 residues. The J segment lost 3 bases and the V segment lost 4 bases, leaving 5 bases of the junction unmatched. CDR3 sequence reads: CASSSDRGRYEQYF. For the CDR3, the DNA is TGTGCCAGCAGTTCCGACAGGGGCCGCTACGAGCAGTACTTC.

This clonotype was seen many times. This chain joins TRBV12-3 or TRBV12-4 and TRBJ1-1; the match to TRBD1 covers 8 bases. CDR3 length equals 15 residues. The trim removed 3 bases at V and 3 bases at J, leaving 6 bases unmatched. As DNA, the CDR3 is TGTGCCAGCAGTTTGCCTGAGACAGGGGACACTGAAGCTTTCTTT. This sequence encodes CASSLPETGDTEAFF.

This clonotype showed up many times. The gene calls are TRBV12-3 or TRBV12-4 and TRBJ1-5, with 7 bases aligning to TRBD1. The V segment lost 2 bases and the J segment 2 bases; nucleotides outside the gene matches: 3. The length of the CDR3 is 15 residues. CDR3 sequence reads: CASSLRGQGNQPQHF. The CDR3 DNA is TGTGCCAGCAGTTTAAGGGGGCAAGGCAATCAGCCCCAGCATTTT.

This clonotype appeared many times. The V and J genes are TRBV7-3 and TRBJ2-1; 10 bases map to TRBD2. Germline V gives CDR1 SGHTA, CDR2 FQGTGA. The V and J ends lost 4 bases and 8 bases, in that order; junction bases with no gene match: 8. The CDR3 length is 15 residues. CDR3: CASSSRRTSGDEQFF. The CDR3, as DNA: TGTGCCAGCAGCTCACGCCGGACTAGCGGCGATGAGCAGTTCTTC.

CDR3 residues: CASSGDKNEAFF. In DNA form, the CDR3 reads TGTGCCAGCAGTGGGGACAAAAACGAAGCTTTCTTT. V usage is TRBV2 and J usage is TRBJ1-1, with D possibly TRBD1 on 6 matching bases. Trimming left V 4 bases short and J 8 bases short, with 11 bases between. CDR3 size: 12 residues. Per germline, CDR1 SNHLY and CDR2 FYNNEI.

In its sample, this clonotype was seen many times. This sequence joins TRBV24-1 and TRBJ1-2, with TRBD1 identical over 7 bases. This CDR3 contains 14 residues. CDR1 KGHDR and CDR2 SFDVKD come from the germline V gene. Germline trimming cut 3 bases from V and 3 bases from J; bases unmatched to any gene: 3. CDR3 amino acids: CATSDTGADYGYTF. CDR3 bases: TGTGCCACCAGTGATACAGGGGCGGACTATGGCTACACCTTC.

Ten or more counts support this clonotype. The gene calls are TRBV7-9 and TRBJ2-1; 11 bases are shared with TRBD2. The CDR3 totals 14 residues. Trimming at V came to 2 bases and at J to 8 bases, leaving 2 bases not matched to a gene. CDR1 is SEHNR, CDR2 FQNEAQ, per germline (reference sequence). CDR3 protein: CASSLWGLADEQFF. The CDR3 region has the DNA TGTGCCAGCAGCTTATGGGGACTAGCGGATGAGCAGTTCTTC.

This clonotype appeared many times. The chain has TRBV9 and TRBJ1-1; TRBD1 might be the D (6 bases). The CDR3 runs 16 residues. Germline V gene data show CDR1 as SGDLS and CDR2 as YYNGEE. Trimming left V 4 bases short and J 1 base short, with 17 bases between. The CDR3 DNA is TGTGCCAGCAGCCCCTACCTCCGGGACACGAACACTGAAGCTTTCTTT. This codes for CASSPYLRDTNTEAFF. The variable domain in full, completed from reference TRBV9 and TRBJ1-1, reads DSGVTQTPKHLITATGQRVTLRCSPRSGDLSVYWYQQSLDQGLQFLIQYYNGEERAKGNILERFSAQQFPDLHSELNLSSLELGDSALYFCASSPYLRDTNTEAFFGQGTRLTVV.

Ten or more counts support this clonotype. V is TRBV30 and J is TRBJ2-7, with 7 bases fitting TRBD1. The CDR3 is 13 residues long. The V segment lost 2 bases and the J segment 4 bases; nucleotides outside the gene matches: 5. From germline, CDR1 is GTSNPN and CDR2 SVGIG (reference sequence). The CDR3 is CAWSRQGPYEQYF. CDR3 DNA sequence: TGTGCCTGGAGTCGACAGGGCCCGTACGAGCAGTACTTC.

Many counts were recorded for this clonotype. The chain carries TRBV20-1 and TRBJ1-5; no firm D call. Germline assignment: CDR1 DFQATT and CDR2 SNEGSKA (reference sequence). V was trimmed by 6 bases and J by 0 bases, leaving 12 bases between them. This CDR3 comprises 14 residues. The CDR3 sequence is CSASTEYSNQPQHF. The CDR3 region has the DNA TGCAGTGCCTCGACCGAATATAGCAATCAGCCCCAGCATTTT.

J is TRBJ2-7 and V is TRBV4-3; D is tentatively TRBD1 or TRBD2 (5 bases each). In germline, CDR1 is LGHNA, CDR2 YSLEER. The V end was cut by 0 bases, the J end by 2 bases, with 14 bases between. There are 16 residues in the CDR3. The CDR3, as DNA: TGCGCCAGCAGCCAAGATATGGGGGATTTGCCCTACGAGCAGTACTTC. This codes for CASSQDMGDLPYEQYF.

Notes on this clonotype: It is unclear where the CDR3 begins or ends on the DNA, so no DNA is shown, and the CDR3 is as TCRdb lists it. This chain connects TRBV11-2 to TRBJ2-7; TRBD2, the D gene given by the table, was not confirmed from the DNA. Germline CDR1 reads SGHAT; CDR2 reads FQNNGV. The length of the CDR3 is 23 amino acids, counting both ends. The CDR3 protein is CASSFYICSAVPAGATSSYEQYF.

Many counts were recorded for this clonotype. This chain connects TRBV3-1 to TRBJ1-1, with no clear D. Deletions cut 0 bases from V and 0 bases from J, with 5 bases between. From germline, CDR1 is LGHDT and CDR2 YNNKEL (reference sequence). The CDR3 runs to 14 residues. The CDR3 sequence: CASSQDSLNTEAFF. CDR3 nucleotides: TGTGCCAGCAGCCAAGATTCATTGAACACTGAAGCTTTCTTT.

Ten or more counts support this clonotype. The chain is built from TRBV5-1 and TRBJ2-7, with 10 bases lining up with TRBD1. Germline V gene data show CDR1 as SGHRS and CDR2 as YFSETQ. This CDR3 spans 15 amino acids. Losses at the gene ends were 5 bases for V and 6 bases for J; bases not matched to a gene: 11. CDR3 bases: TGCGCCAGCAGTCCGCGGGACAGGGGCTCGGGCGAGCAGTACTTC. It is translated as CASSPRDRGSGEQYF.

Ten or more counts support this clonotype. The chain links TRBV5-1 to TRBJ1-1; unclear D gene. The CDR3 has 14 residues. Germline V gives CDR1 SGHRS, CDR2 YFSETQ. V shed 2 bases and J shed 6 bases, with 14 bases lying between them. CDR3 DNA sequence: TGCGCCAGCAGCTTCACGGTTGTAGGCCCTGAAGCTTTCTTT. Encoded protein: CASSFTVVGPEAFF. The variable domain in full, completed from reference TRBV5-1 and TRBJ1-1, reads KAGVTQTPRYLIKTRGQQVTLSCSPISGHRSVSWYQQTPGQGLQFLFEYFSETQRNKGNFPGRFSGRQFSNSRSEMNVSTLELGDSALYLCASSFTVVGPEAFFGQGTRLTVV.

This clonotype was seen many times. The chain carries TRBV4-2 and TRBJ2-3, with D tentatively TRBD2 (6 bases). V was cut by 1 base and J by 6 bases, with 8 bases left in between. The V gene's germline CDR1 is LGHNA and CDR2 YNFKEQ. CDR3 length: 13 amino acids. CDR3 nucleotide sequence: TGTGCCAGCAGCCAAGGAGGAGGGGATACGCAGTATTTT. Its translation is CASSQGGGDTQYF.

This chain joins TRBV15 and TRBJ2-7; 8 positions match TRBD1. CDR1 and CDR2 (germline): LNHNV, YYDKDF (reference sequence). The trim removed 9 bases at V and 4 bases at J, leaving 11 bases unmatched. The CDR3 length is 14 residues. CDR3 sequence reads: CATGRDRMRYEQYF. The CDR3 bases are TGTGCCACGGGCCGGGACAGGATGAGGTACGAGCAGTACTTC.